This is a list of T cell receptor beta chains from one sample in a study of cytomegalovirus exposure and HLA in healthy donors. Sequencing used immunoSEQ multiplex PCR; TCRdb keeps in-frame clones, though not all of them. The sample carries approximately 150,000 clones, around 80% recorded once. The sample consisted of PBMCs. The receptors stem from a man aged 18 to 30 in good health and CMV-seronegative. Both conserved end residues are part of each CDR3. Fields, in order: V gene, CDR3 length, clone size, D gene, J gene, CDR3 protein, CDR3 DNA. The D gene is left open where the match is weak. Clone size is given for some rows only: seen once, a few or many times, or a class if the clone is expanded.

v_call: TRBV4-2; cdr3_length: 16; clone_size: -; d_call: TRBD2; j_call: TRBJ2-1; cdr3_aa: CASSQDIAGRYNEQFF; cdr3_nt: TGTGCCAGCAGCCAAGATATAGCGGGGAGGTATAATGAGCAGTTCTTC
v_call: TRBV19; cdr3_length: 15; clone_size: -; d_call: TRBD2; j_call: TRBJ2-1; cdr3_aa: CASSISGSPSNEQFF; cdr3_nt: TGTGCCAGTAGTATCAGCGGGAGCCCCTCTAATGAGCAGTTCTTC
v_call: TRBV19; cdr3_length: 15; clone_size: -; d_call: -; j_call: TRBJ2-3; cdr3_aa: CASLDSGVTWGTQYF; cdr3_nt: TGTGCCAGCTTAGATAGCGGAGTGACCTGGGGTACGCAGTATTTT
v_call: TRBV25-1; cdr3_length: 14; clone_size: -; d_call: -; j_call: TRBJ1-1; cdr3_aa: CASSVTGLQAEAFF; cdr3_nt: TGTGCCAGCAGTGTCACAGGGCTCCAGGCTGAAGCTTTCTTT
v_call: TRBV27; cdr3_length: 14; clone_size: -; d_call: -; j_call: TRBJ2-7; cdr3_aa: CASSAASQVYEQYF; cdr3_nt: TGTGCCAGCAGCGCCGCTTCGCAGGTCTACGAGCAGTACTTC
v_call: TRBV13; cdr3_length: 13; clone_size: -; d_call: -; j_call: TRBJ1-1; cdr3_aa: CASSPPGNTEAFF; cdr3_nt: TGTGCCAGCAGCCCCCCAGGGAACACTGAAGCTTTCTTT
v_call: TRBV27; cdr3_length: 15; clone_size: once; d_call: TRBD1; j_call: TRBJ2-7; cdr3_aa: CASRLGTGETYEQYF; cdr3_nt: TGTGCCAGCAGGCTGGGGACAGGGGAAACCTACGAGCAGTACTTC
v_call: TRBV6-5; cdr3_length: 14; clone_size: -; d_call: -; j_call: TRBJ1-2; cdr3_aa: CASRPRTLHRGYTF; cdr3_nt: TGTGCCAGCAGGCCCCGGACTTTGCATAGGGGCTACACCTTC
v_call: TRBV7-2; cdr3_length: 14; clone_size: once; d_call: TRBD2; j_call: TRBJ2-7; cdr3_aa: CASSQSGGTYEQYF; cdr3_nt: TGTGCCAGCAGCCAAAGCGGGGGCACCTACGAGCAGTACTTC
v_call: TRBV6-5; cdr3_length: 15; clone_size: few; d_call: -; j_call: TRBJ2-1; cdr3_aa: CASSYSFAGYNEQFF; cdr3_nt: TGTGCCAGCAGTTACTCGTTCGCGGGGTACAATGAGCAGTTCTTC
v_call: TRBV5-3; cdr3_length: 15; clone_size: -; d_call: -; j_call: TRBJ1-2; cdr3_aa: CARSFQGILSYGYTF; cdr3_nt: TGTGCCAGAAGCTTCCAGGGGATCCTCTCCTATGGCTACACCTTC
v_call: TRBV5-4; cdr3_length: 15; clone_size: -; d_call: TRBD1; j_call: TRBJ1-3; cdr3_aa: CASSLATGEGNTIYF; cdr3_nt: TGTGCCAGCAGCTTGGCCACAGGGGAGGGAAACACCATATATTTT
v_call: TRBV4-1; cdr3_length: 17; clone_size: -; d_call: TRBD1; j_call: TRBJ2-3; cdr3_aa: CASRHFGQGANTDTQYF; cdr3_nt: TGCGCCAGCAGACACTTCGGACAGGGGGCCAACACAGATACGCAGTATTTT
v_call: TRBV28; cdr3_length: 16; clone_size: -; d_call: TRBD2; j_call: TRBJ2-4; cdr3_aa: CASSRLLAVSKNIQYF; cdr3_nt: TGTGCCAGCAGTCGCCTACTAGCGGTTTCCAAAAACATTCAGTACTTC
v_call: TRBV12-1; cdr3_length: 10; clone_size: -; d_call: -; j_call: TRBJ2-7; cdr3_aa: CASSFRGGYF; cdr3_nt: TGTGCCAGCAGCTTTAGGGGAGGGTACTTC
v_call: TRBV18; cdr3_length: 14; clone_size: -; d_call: TRBD1; j_call: TRBJ1-1; cdr3_aa: CASSRTGTEAEAFF; cdr3_nt: TGTGCCAGCTCACGAACCGGGACAGAGGCTGAAGCTTTCTTT
v_call: TRBV7-9; cdr3_length: 12; clone_size: -; d_call: TRBD1; j_call: TRBJ1-1; cdr3_aa: CASNSDRAEAFF; cdr3_nt: TGTGCCAGCAACTCCGACAGGGCTGAAGCTTTCTTT
v_call: TRBV7-3; cdr3_length: 15; clone_size: -; d_call: TRBD1; j_call: TRBJ1-1; cdr3_aa: CASRPTRDRVGEAFF; cdr3_nt: TGTGCCAGCAGACCAACCCGGGACAGGGTGGGTGAAGCTTTCTTT
v_call: TRBV18; cdr3_length: 12; clone_size: once; d_call: TRBD1; j_call: TRBJ1-2; cdr3_aa: CASSPRGNGYTF; cdr3_nt: TGTGCCAGCTCACCCAGGGGGAATGGCTACACCTTC
v_call: TRBV29-1; cdr3_length: 17; clone_size: -; d_call: TRBD2; j_call: TRBJ2-3; cdr3_aa: CSVEGLAGLSYTDTQYF; cdr3_nt: TGCAGCGTTGAAGGGTTAGCGGGCCTGTCCTACACAGATACGCAGTATTTT
v_call: TRBV6-1; cdr3_length: 18; clone_size: -; d_call: TRBD1; j_call: TRBJ1-5; cdr3_aa: CASSGEEQGVLSNQPQHF; cdr3_nt: TGTGCCAGCAGTGGGGAGGAACAGGGGGTATTAAGCAATCAGCCCCAGCATTTT
v_call: TRBV7-8; cdr3_length: 18; clone_size: -; d_call: TRBD2; j_call: TRBJ2-1; cdr3_aa: CASSTLLRLTSGGNEQFF; cdr3_nt: TGTGCCAGCAGCACCCTCCTCCGGTTGACTAGCGGGGGTAATGAGCAGTTCTTC
v_call: TRBV7-8; cdr3_length: 14; clone_size: -; d_call: -; j_call: TRBJ1-1; cdr3_aa: CASSLNFGGTEAFF; cdr3_nt: TGTGCCAGCAGCTTAAACTTTGGTGGCACTGAAGCTTTCTTT
v_call: TRBV2; cdr3_length: 15; clone_size: -; d_call: TRBD1; j_call: TRBJ2-7; cdr3_aa: CASSEAGQGTYEQYF; cdr3_nt: TGTGCCAGCAGTGAAGCGGGACAGGGGACCTACGAGCAGTACTTC
v_call: TRBV7-2; cdr3_length: 13; clone_size: -; d_call: -; j_call: TRBJ2-7; cdr3_aa: CASSRWTSYEQYF; cdr3_nt: TGTGCCAGCAGCCGGTGGACATCCTACGAGCAGTACTTC
v_call: TRBV5-8; cdr3_length: 13; clone_size: -; d_call: -; j_call: TRBJ1-5; cdr3_aa: CASSSVVLQPQHF; cdr3_nt: TGTGCCAGCAGCTCTGTGGTACTTCAGCCCCAGCATTTT
v_call: TRBV7-6; cdr3_length: 17; clone_size: -; d_call: TRBD1; j_call: TRBJ2-5; cdr3_aa: CASSRKTSGTAQETQYF; cdr3_nt: TGTGCCAGCAGCCGAAAAACCTCCGGGACAGCCCAAGAGACCCAGTACTTC
v_call: TRBV6-5; cdr3_length: 11; clone_size: -; d_call: -; j_call: TRBJ1-2; cdr3_aa: CASSPGAGYTF; cdr3_nt: TGTGCCAGCAGCCCAGGGGCTGGCTACACCTTC